Given below is one T cell receptor (beta chain) in context. No antigen is known for it. Given a much more abundant clone one base away, this may be a read error. Amplified TCR beta CDR3 regions were obtained using RNA transcripts as template. The authors performed first-round RT-PCR with HTBI primers and then a second-round multiplex PCR. Each CDR3 protein gets one entry after TCRdb re-called the multiplex PCR reads with MiXCR. The table lists 500,000 to 700,000 distinct CDR3 sequences, about a fifth of them singletons. These data originate in a study of Graves' ophthalmopathy and Graves' hyperthyroidism. Study at large: Peripheral blood sampling occurred at initial diagnosis, before any treatment. The study, taken as a whole, reports: Most expanded clonotypes from thyroid (those above 0.001 frequency) were also found in blood.

What supplied the PBMCs was roughly 10 ml of fresh peripheral blood. Germline V CDR1 and CDR2: SNHLY, FYNNEI. This CDR3 is built from 15 residues. The germline V and J ends were trimmed by 3 bases and 4 bases, with 10 bases remaining between them. This chain joins TRBV2 and TRBJ1-6; tentative D call: TRBD1 (5 bases). The sample was peripheral blood. The clonotype was recovered from a woman aged 18-35 years with stable Graves' hyperthyroidism. Some clones in this sample may be carry-over from other donors' samples. Here the CDR3 DNA reads TGTGCCAGCAGTGAGGAGAAGGGGTATAATTCACCCCTCCACTTT. Residues: CASSEEKGYNSPLHF.